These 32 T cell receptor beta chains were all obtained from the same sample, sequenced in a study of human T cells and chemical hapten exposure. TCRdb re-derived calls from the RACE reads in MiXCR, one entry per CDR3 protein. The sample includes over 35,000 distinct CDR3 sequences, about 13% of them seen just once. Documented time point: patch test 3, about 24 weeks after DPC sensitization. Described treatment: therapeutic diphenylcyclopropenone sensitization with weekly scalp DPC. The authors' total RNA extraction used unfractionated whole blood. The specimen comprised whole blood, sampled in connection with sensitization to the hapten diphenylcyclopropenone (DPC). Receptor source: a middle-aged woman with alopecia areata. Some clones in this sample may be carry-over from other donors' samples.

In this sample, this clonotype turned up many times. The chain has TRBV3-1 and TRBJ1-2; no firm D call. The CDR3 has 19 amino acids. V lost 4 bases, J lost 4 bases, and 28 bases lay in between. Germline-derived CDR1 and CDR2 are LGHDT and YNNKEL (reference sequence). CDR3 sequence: CASSRKAWRVSPRGYGYTF. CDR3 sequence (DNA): TGTGCCAGCAGCCGAAAAGCGTGGCGAGTCAGTCCCCGGGGCTATGGCTACACCTTC. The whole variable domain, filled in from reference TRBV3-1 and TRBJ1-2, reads DTAVSQTPKYLVTQMGNDKSIKCEQNLGHDTMYWYKQDSKKFLKIMFSYNNKELIINETVPNRFSPKSPDKAHLNLHINSLELGDSAVYFCASSRKAWRVSPRGYGYTFGSGTRLTVV.

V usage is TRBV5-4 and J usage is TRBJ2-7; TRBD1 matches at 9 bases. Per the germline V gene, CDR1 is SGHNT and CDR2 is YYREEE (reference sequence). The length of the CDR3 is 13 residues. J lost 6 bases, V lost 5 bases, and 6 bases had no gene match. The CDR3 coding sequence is TGTGCCAGCAGACGACAGGGGGAGGGCGAGCAGTACTTC. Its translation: CASRRQGEGEQYF.

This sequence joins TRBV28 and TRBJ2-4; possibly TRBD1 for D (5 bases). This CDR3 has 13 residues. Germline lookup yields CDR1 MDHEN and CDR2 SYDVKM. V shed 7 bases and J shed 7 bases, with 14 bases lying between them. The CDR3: CASTRQPGNIQYF. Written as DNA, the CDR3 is TGTGCCAGCACCCGACAGCCAGGGAACATTCAGTACTTC.

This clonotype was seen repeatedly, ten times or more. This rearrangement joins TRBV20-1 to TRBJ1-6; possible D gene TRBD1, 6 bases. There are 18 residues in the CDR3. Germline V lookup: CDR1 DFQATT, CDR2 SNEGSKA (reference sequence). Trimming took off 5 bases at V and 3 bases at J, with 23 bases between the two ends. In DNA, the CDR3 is TGCAGTGCTGCCCGACAGGCCTGGTCAACCGGCTATAATTCACCCCTCCACTTT. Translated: CSAARQAWSTGYNSPLHF.

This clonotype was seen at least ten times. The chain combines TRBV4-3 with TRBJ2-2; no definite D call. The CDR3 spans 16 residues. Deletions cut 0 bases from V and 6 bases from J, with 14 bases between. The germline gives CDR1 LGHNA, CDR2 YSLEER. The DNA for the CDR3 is TGCGCCAGCAGCCAAGATCTGCGGAGAGACCCCGGGGAGCTGTTTTTT. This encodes CASSQDLRRDPGELFF.

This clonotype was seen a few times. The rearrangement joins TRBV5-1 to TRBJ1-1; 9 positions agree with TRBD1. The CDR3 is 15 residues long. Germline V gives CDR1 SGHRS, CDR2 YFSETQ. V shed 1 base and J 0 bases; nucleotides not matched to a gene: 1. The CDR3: CASSLTGGMNTEAFF. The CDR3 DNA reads TGCGCCAGCAGCTTGACAGGGGGCATGAACACTGAAGCTTTCTTT.

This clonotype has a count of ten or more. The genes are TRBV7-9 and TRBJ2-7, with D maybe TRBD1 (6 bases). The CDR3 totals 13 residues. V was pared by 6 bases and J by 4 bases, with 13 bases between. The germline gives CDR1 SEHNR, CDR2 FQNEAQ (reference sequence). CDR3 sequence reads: CASRPGTSYEQYF. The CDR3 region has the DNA TGTGCCAGCAGACCCGGGACAAGTTACGAGCAGTACTTC.

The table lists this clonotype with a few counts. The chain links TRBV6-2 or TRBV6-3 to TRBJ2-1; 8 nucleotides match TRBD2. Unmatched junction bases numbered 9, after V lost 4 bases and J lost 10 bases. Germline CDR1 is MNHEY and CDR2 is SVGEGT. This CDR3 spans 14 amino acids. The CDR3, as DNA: TGTGCCAGCAGTTCAACTCCGGGACTAGGAGAGCAGTTCTTC. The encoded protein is CASSSTPGLGEQFF.

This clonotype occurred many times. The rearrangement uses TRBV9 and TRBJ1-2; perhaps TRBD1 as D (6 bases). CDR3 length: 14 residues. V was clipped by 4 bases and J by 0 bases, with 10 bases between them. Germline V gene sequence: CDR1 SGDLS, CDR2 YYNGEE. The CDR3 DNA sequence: TGTGCCAGCAGCCCCGGACAGTCTAACTATGGCTACACCTTC. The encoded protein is CASSPGQSNYGYTF.

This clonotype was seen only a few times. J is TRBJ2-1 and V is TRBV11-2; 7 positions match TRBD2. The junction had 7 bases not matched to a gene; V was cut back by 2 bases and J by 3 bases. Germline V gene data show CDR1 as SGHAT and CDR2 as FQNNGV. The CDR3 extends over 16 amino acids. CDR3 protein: CASSLYPSGVYNEQFF. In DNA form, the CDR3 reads TGTGCCAGCAGCTTATACCCTAGCGGAGTCTACAATGAGCAGTTCTTC. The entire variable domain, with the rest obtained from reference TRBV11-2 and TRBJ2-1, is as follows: EAGVAQSPRYKIIEKRQSVAFWCNPISGHATLYWYQQILGQGPKLLIQFQNNGVVDDSQLPKDRFSAERLKGVDSTLKIQPAKLEDSAVYLCASSLYPSGVYNEQFFGPGTRLTVL.

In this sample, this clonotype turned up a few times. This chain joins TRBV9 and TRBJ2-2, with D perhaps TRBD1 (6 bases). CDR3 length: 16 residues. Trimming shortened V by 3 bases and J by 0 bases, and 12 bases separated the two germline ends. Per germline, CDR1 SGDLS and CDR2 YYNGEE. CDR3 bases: TGTGCCAGCAGCGCGGGGACATCCGCGAACACCGGGGAGCTGTTTTTT. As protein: CASSAGTSANTGELFF. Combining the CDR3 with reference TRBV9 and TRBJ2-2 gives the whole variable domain DSGVTQTPKHLITATGQRVTLRCSPRSGDLSVYWYQQSLDQGLQFLIQYYNGEERAKGNILERFSAQQFPDLHSELNLSSLELGDSALYFCASSAGTSANTGELFFGEGSRLTVL.

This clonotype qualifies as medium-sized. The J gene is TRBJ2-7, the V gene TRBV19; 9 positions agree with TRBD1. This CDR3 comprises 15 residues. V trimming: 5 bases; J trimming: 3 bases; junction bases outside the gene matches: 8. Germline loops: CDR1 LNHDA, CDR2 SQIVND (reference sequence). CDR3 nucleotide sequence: TGTGCCAGTAGTCACGCCCGGACAGGGGACTACGAGCAGTACTTC. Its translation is CASSHARTGDYEQYF.

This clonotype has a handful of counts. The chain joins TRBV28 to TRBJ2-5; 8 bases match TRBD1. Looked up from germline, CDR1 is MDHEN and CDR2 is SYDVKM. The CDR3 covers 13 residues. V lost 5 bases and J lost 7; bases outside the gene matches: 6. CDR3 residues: CASSRTGPGTQYF. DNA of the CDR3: TGTGCCAGCAGTCGGACAGGGCCGGGGACCCAGTACTTC.

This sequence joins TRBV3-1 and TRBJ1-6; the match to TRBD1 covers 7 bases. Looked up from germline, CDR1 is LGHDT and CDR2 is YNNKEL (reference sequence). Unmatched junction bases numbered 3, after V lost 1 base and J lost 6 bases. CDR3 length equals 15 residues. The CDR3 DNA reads TGTGCCAGCAGCCAAGCGACAGGGACTAATTCACCCCTCCACTTT. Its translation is CASSQATGTNSPLHF. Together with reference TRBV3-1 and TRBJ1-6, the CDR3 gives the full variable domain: DTAVSQTPKYLVTQMGNDKSIKCEQNLGHDTMYWYKQDSKKFLKIMFSYNNKELIINETVPNRFSPKSPDKAHLNLHINSLELGDSAVYFCASSQATGTNSPLHFGNGTRLTVT.

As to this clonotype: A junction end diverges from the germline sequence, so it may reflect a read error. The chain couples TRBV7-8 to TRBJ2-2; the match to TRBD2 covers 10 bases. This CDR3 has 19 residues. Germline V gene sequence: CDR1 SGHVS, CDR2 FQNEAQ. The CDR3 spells CTSSLGRAGGPRNTGELFF. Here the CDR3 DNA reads TGTACCAGCAGCTTAGGACGAGCGGGAGGGCCCCGGAACACCGGGGAGCTGTTTTTT.

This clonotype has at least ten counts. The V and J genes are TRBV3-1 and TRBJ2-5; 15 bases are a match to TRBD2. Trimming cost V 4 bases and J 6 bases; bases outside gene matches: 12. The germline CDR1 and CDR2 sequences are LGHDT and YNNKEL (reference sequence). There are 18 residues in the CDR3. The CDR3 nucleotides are TGTGCCAGCAGCCGGGGGAACGGACTAGCGGGAGGGCCTCAGACCCAGTACTTC. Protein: CASSRGNGLAGGPQTQYF.

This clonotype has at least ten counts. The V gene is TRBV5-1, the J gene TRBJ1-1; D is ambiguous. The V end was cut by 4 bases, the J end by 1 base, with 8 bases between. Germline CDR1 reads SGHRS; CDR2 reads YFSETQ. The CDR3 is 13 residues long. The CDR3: CASSPSPNTEAFF. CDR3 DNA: TGCGCCAGCAGCCCCTCACCGAACACTGAAGCTTTCTTT.

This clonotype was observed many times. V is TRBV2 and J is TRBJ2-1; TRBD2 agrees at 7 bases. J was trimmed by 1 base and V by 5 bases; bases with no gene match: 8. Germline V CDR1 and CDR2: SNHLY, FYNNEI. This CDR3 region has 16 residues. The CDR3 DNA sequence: TGTGCCAGCAGTCGAACTTGGGACTATTCCTACAATGAGCAGTTCTTC. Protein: CASSRTWDYSYNEQFF.

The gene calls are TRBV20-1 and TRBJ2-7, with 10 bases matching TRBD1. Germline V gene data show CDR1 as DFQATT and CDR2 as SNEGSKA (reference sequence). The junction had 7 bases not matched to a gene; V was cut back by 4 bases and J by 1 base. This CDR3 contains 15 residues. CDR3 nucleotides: TGCAGTGCTACTCGGACAGGGGGAAATTCCTACGAGCAGTACTTC. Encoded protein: CSATRTGGNSYEQYF.

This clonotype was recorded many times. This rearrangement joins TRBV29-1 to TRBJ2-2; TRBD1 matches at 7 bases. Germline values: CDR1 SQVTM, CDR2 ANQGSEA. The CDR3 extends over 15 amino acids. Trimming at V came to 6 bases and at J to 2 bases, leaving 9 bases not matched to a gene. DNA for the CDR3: TGCAGCGTCCAGACAGGGCGGAAAAACACCGGGGAGCTGTTTTTT. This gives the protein CSVQTGRKNTGELFF.

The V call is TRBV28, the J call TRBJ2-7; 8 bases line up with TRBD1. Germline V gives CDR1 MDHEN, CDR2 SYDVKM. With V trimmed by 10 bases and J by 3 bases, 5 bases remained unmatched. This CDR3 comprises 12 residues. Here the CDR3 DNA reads TGTGCCACCTTGGACAGGGTCTACGAGCAGTACTTC. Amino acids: CATLDRVYEQYF.

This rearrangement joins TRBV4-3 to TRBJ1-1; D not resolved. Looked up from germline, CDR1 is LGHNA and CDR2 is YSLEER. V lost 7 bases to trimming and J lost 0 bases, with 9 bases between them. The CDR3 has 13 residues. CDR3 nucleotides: TGCGCCAGCACCTATAGTCTGAACACTGAAGCTTTCTTT. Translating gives CASTYSLNTEAFF.

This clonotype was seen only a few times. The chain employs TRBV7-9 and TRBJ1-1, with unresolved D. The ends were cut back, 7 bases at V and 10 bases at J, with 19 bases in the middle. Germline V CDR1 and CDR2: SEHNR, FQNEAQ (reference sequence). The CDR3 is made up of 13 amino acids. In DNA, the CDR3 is TGTGCCAGCATCCCCGCGACGGGCCTCAGAGCTTTCTTT. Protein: CASIPATGLRAFF.

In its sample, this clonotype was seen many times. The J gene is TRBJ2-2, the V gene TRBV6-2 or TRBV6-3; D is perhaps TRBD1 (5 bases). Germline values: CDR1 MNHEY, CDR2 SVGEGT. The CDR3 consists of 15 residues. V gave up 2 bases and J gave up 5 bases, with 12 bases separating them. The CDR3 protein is CASSYEQGSTGELFF. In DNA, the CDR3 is TGTGCCAGCAGTTACGAGCAGGGAAGTACCGGGGAGCTGTTTTTT.

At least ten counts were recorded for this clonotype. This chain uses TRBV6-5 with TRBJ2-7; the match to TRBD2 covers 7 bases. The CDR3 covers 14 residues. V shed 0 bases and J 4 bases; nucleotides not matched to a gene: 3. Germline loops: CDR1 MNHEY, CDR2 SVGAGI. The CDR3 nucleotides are TGTGCCAGCAGTTACTCCGGACTAGAGTACGAGCAGTACTTC. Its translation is CASSYSGLEYEQYF.

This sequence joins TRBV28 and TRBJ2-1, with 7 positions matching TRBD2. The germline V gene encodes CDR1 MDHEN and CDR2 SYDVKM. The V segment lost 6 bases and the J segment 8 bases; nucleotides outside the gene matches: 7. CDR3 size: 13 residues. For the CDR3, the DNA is TGTGCCAGCAGCCGGAGACTAGCCGATGAGCAGTTCTTC. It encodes CASSRRLADEQFF.

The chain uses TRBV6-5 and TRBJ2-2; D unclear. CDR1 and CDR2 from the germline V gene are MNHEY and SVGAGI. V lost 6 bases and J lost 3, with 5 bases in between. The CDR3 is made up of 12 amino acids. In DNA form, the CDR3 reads TGTGCCAGCAGACTCTACACCGGGGAGCTGTTTTTT. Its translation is CASRLYTGELFF.

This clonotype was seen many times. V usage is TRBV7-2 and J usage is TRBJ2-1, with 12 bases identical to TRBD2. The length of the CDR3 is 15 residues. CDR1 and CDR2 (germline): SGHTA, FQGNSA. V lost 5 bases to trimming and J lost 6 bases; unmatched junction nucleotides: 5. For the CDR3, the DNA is TGTGCCAGCAGCGTGACTAGCGGGAGCTTCAATGAGCAGTTCTTC. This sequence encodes CASSVTSGSFNEQFF.

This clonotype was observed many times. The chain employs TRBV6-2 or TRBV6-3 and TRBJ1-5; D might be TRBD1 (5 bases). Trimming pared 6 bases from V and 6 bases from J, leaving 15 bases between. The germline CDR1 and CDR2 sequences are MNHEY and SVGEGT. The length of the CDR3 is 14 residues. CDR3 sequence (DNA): TGTGCCAGCAGAAATGGGGGACTCAGTCAGCCCCAGCATTTT. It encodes CASRNGGLSQPQHF.

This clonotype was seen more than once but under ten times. For the CDR3, the DNA is TGCAGTGCTAGTCTCGGTCCCGAAAGGGATACGCAGTATTTT. As protein: CSASLGPERDTQYF. The chain combines TRBV20-1 with TRBJ2-3; no definite D call. Germline values: CDR1 DFQATT, CDR2 SNEGSKA (reference sequence). Trimming removed 3 bases from V and 6 bases from J, with 16 bases in between. This CDR3 contains 14 residues.

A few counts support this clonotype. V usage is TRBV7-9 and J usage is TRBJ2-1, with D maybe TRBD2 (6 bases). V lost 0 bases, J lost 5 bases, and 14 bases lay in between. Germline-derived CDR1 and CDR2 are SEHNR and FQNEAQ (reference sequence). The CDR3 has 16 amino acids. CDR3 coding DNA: TGTGCCAGCAGCTTAGCTAGGGGACTGGAGGACAATGAGCAGTTCTTC. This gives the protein CASSLARGLEDNEQFF.

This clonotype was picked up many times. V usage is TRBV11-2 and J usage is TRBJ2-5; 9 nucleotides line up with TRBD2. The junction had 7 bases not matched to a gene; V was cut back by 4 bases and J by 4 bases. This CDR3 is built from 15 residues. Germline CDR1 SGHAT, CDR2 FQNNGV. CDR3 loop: CASSSLAGQSETQYF. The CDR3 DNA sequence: TGTGCCAGCAGCTCTCTAGCGGGGCAATCAGAGACCCAGTACTTC. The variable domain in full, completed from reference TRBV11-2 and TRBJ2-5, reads EAGVAQSPRYKIIEKRQSVAFWCNPISGHATLYWYQQILGQGPKLLIQFQNNGVVDDSQLPKDRFSAERLKGVDSTLKIQPAKLEDSAVYLCASSSLAGQSETQYFGPGTRLLVL.